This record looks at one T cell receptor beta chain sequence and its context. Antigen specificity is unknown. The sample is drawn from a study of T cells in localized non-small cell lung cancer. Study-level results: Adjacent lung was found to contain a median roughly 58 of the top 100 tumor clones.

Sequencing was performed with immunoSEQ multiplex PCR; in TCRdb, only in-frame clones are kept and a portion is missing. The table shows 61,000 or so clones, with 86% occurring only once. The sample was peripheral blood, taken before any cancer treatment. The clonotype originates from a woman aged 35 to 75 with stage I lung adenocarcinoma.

The CDR3 nucleotides read TGTGCCAGCAGCCCCCGACAGGGGGGCAGCACAGATACGCAGTATTTT. Its translation: CASSPRQGGSTDTQYF. The chain combines TRBV7-2 with TRBJ2-3, with 9 bases identical to TRBD1. Germline V gives CDR1 SGHTA, CDR2 FQGNSA. The J segment lost 0 bases and the V segment lost 5 bases, leaving 6 bases of the junction unmatched. The CDR3 is 16 amino acids.